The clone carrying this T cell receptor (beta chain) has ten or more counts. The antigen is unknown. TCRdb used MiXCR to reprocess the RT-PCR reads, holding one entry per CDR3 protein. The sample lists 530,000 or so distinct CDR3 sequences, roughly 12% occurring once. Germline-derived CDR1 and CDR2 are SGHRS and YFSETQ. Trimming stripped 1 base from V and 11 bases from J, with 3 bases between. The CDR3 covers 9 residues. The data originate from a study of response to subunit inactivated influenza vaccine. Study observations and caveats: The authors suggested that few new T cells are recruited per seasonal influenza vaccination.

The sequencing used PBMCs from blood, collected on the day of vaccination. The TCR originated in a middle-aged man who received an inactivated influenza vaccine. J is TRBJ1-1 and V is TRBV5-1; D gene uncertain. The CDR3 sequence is CASSLSAFF. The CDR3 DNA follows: TGCGCCAGCAGCTTGTCTGCTTTCTTT.